This record looks at one TCR beta chain sequence and its context. TCRdb re-called the 5' RACE reads through MiXCR, storing one row per CDR3 protein. The sample has 250,000 to 300,000 distinct CDR3 sequences, around 16% seen once. This CDR3 comprises 15 residues. V dropped 5 bases and J dropped 9; count of bases not matched to a gene: 12. This sample is drawn from a study of T-cell memory formation after mild COVID-19. The receptor comes from a man between 18 and 35 years old who had mild COVID-19 (a few samples of this study predate the infection). Cell type and time point are not known. The sample was PBMCs or a T cell subset sorted from them (not recorded which). The rearrangement joins TRBV12-3 or TRBV12-4 to TRBJ2-1; 8 positions match TRBD1. The CDR3 protein is CASSNTGTQGAEQFF. As DNA, the CDR3 is TGTGCCAGCAGTAACACCGGGACTCAGGGGGCTGAGCAGTTCTTC.